The entry below gives a single TCR beta chain sequence along with its context. Expressed TCRB transcripts were sequenced, since all the RNA that had been isolated was reverse transcribed. The data were produced by immunoSEQ multiplex PCR, yet TCRdb's version contains in-frame clones alone and is incomplete. Here the sample spans tens of thousands of clones, about a third being singletons. The data were taken from a study of beta chain features in type 1 diabetes. This TCR came from a woman aged 18-29 years in good health. Sequenced sample: stem cell memory CD4+ T cells from blood.

Here the CDR3 reads CASSLRRLAGSGETQYF. The CDR3 DNA is TGTGCCAGCAGCTTGAGGAGACTAGCGGGTTCCGGCGAGACCCAGTACTTC. The gene calls are TRBV5-4 and TRBJ2-5; TRBD2 aligns across 10 bases. The V and J ends lost 1 base and 5 bases, in that order; junction bases with no gene match: 11. The CDR3 contains 17 residues. The V gene's germline CDR1 is SGHNT and CDR2 YYREEE (reference sequence).